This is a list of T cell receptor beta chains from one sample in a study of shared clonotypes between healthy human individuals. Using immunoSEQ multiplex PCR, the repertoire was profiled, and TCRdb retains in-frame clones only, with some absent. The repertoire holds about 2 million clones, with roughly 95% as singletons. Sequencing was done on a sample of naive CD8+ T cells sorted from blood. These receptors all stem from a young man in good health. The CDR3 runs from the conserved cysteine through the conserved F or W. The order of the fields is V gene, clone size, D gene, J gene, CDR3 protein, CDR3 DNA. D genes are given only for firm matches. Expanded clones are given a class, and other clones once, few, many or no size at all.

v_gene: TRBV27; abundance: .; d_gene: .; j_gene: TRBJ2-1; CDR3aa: CASSLESSYNEQFF; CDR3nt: TGTGCCAGCAGTTTAGAGAGCTCCTACAATGAGCAGTTCTTC
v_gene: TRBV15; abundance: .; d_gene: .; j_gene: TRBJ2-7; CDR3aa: CATSSSGYEQYF; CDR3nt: TGTGCCACCAGCAGCTCCGGCTACGAGCAGTACTTC
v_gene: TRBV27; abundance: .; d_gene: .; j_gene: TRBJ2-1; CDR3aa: CASSFDGADEQFF; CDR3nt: TGTGCCAGCAGTTTTGACGGGGCTGATGAGCAGTTCTTC
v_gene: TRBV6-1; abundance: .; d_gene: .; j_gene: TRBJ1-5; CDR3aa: CASSATDAQPQHF; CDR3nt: TGTGCCAGCAGTGCGACGGATGCACAGCCCCAGCATTTT
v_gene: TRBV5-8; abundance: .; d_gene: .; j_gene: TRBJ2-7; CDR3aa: CASSLDSSSYEQYF; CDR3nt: TGTGCCAGCAGCTTGGACAGCTCTTCCTACGAGCAGTACTTC
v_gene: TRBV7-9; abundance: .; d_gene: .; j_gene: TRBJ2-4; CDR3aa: CASSLALEEDIQYF; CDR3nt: TGTGCCAGCAGCTTAGCGCTCGAGGAAGACATTCAGTACTTC
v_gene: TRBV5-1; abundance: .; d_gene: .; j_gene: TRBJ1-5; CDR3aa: CASRPGPPSYGDQPQHF; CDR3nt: TGCGCCAGCAGACCCGGGCCCCCCTCTTACGGAGATCAGCCCCAGCATTTT
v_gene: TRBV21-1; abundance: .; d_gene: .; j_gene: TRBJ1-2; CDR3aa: CASSDGTNYGYTF; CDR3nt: TGTGCCAGCAGCGACGGGACTAACTATGGCTACACCTTC
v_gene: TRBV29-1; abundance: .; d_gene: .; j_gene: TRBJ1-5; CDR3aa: CSVGGSCKPQHF; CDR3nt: TGCAGCGTTGGAGGAAGCTGCAAGCCCCAGCATTTT
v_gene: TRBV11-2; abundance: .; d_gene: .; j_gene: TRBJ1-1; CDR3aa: CASSPSMTAPGPNF; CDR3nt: TGTGCCAGCAGCCCATCCATGACAGCGCCAGGCCCTAACTTT
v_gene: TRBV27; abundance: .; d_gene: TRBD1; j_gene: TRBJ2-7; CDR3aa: CASSQLGTGEWYEQYF; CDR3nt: TGTGCCAGCAGCCAGCTTGGGACAGGGGAGTGGTACGAGCAGTACTTC
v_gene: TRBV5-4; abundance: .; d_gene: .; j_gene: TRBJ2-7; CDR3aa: CASSFTSSYEQYF; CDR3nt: TGTGCCAGCAGCTTTACGAGCTCCTACGAGCAGTACTTC
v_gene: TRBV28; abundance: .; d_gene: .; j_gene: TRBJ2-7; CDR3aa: CASSLFGDTYEQYF; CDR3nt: TGTGCCAGCAGTTTATTTGGGGATACCTACGAGCAGTACTTC
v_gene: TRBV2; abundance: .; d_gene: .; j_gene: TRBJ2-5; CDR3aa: CASANPEAGEVETQYF; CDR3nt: TGTGCCAGTGCGAATCCCGAGGCAGGGGAGGTTGAGACCCAGTACTTC
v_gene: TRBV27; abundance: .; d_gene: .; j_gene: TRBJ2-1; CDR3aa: CASSFRDTSYNEQFF; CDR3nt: TGTGCCAGCAGTTTTCGGGACACTTCCTACAATGAGCAGTTCTTC
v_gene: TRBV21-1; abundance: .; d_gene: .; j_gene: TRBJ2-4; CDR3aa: CASSKRPGNKNIQYF; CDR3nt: TGTGCCAGCAGCAAGCGACCCGGTAATAAAAACATTCAGTACTTC
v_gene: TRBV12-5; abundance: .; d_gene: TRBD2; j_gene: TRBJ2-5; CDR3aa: CASRRAGEETQYF; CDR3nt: TGTGCTAGTAGAAGGGCGGGAGAAGAGACCCAGTACTTC
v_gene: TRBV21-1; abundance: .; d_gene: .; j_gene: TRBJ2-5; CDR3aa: CASSTRDTGVQETQYF; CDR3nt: TGTGCCAGCAGCACTAGGGACACCGGGGTGCAAGAGACCCAGTACTTC
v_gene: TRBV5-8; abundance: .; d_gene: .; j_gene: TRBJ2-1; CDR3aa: CVGRGNSYNEQFF; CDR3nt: TGTGTGGGCCGGGGGAACTCCTACAATGAGCAGTTCTTC
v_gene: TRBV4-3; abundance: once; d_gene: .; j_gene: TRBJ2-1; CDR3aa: CASSETGTAYNEQFF; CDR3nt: TGCGCCAGCAGCGAAACCGGGACGGCCTACAATGAGCAGTTCTTC
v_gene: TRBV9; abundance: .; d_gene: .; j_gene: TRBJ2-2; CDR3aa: CASENYDTGELFF; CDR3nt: TGTGCCAGCGAAAACTATGACACCGGGGAGCTGTTTTTT
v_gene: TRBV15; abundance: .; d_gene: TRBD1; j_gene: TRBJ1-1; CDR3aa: CATSREGQITPNTEAFF; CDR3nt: TGTGCCACCAGCAGAGAGGGACAGATCACCCCGAACACTGAAGCTTTCTTT
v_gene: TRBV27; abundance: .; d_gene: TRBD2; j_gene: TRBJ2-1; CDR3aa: CASRGGVYNEQFF; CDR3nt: TGTGCCAGCCGGGGGGGAGTCTACAATGAGCAGTTCTTC
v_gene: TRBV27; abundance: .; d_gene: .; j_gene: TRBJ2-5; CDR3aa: CASSLLGSAPETQYF; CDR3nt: TGTGCCAGCAGTTTACTGGGGTCAGCACCGGAGACCCAGTACTTC
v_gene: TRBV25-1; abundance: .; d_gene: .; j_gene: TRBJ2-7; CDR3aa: CASSEGWSSYEQYF; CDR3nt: TGTGCCAGCAGTGAAGGGTGGAGCTCCTACGAGCAGTACTTC
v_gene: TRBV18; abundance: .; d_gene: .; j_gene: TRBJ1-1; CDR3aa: CASSPPSGTEAFF; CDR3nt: TGTGCCAGCTCACCACCGTCGGGTACTGAAGCTTTCTTT
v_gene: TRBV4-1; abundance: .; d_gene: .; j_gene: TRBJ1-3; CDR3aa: CASSHVVDGNTIYF; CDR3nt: TGCGCCAGCAGCCATGTAGTCGATGGAAACACCATATATTTT
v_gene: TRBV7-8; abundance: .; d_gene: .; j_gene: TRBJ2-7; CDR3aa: CASSLVPDTYEQYF; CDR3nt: TGTGCCAGCAGCTTAGTTCCAGATACCTACGAGCAGTACTTC
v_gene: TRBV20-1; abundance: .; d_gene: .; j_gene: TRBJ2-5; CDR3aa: CSARIQETQYF; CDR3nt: TGCAGTGCTAGAATCCAAGAGACCCAGTACTTC
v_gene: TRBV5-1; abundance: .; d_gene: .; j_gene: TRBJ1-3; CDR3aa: CASSLGDGNTIYF; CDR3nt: TGCGCCAGCAGCTTGGGGGACGGAAACACCATATATTTT
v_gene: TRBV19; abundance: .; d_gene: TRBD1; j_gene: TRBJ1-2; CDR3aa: CASIIRGGTNYGYTF; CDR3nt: TGTGCCAGTATAATCAGGGGGGGTACTAACTATGGCTACACCTTC
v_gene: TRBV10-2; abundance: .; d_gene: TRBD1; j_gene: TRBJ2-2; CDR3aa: CASTTGARELFF; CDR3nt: TGCGCCAGCACTACAGGGGCCAGGGAGCTGTTTTTT
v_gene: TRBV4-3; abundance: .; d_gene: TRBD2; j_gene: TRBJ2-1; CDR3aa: CASSQVDGTIYNEQFF; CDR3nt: TGCGCCAGCAGCCAAGTCGACGGGACTATATACAATGAGCAGTTCTTC
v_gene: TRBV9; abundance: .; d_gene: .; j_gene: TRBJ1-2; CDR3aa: CASSAWDMAENGYTF; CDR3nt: TGTGCCAGCAGCGCGTGGGACATGGCAGAGAATGGCTACACCTTC
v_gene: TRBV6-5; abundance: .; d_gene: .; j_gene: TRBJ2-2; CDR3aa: CASSPQVGGAGELFF; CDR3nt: TGTGCCAGCAGTCCACAGGTTGGAGGAGCCGGGGAGCTGTTTTTT
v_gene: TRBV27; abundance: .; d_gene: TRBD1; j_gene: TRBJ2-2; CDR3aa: CASSLSRGTGVLAGELFF; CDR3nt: TGTGCCAGCAGTTTATCGAGGGGTACAGGGGTTCTGGCCGGGGAGCTGTTTTTT
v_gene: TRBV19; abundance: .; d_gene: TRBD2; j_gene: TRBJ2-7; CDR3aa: CASRLAGGVEQYF; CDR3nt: TGTGCCAGCCGACTAGCGGGAGGAGTCGAGCAGTACTTC
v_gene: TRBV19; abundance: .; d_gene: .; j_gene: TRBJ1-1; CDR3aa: CASQDSMNTEAFF; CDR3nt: TGTGCCAGCCAGGACAGCATGAACACTGAAGCTTTCTTT
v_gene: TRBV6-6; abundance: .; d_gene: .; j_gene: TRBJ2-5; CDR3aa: CASSYSPEGGDETQYF; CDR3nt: TGTGCCAGCAGTTACTCCCCAGAGGGGGGCGATGAGACCCAGTACTTC
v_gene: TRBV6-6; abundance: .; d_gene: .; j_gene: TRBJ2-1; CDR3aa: CASNPTSSYNEQFF; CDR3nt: TGTGCCAGCAACCCAACGAGCTCCTACAATGAGCAGTTCTTC